The 13 T cell receptor beta chains listed next were all sequenced from one sample in a study of OX40 agonist ivuxolimab in advanced cancers. Library prep was done by the immunoSEQ multiplex PCR assay. The table was pulled from immuneACCESS by TCRdb, which kept in-frame rearrangements only. Such tables lose some clones; where checked, under half of the loss comes from unresolved V genes, and the rest has no known cause. The sample data list about 25,000 clones, and 86% of these were observed just once. The top ten hold 40% to 55% of the sample. Sequencing was performed on CD4+ or CD8+ T cells sorted from blood, taken in a trial of the OX40 agonist ivuxolimab. These receptors originate from an adult with an advanced solid tumor such as melanoma, head and neck, liver or kidney cancer.

The rearrangement links TRBV5-8 to TRBJ1-3, with D possibly matching TRBD1 (5 bases). This CDR3 is built from 13 residues. V dropped 4 bases and J dropped 8 bases, with 13 bases sitting between them. The germline gives CDR1 SGHTS, CDR2 YDEGEE. CDR3 sequence: CASSPRGADTIYF. For the CDR3, the DNA is TGTGCCAGCAGCCCCAGAGGGGCAGACACCATATATTTT. The entire variable domain, with the rest obtained from reference TRBV5-8 and TRBJ1-3, is as follows: EAGVTQSPTHLIKTRGQQATLRCSPISGHTSVYWYQQALGLGLQFLLWYDEGEERNRGNFPPRFSGRQFPNYSSELNVNALELEDSALYLCASSPRGADTIYFGEGSWLTVV.

This clone appeared a single time. This sequence joins TRBV28 and TRBJ2-7; the match to TRBD1 covers 7 bases. CDR1 MDHEN and CDR2 SYDVKM come from the germline V gene. The CDR3 has 14 amino acids. The trim removed 7 bases at V and 2 bases at J, leaving 8 bases unmatched. CDR3: CASTPRGSTYEQYF. The CDR3 nucleotides read TGTGCCAGCACCCCCAGGGGGTCAACCTACGAGCAGTACTTC. Together with reference TRBV28 and TRBJ2-7, the CDR3 gives the full variable domain: DVKVTQSSRYLVKRTGEKVFLECVQDMDHENMFWYRQDPGLGLRLIYFSYDVKMKEKGDIPEGYSVSREKKERFSLILESASTNQTSMYLCASTPRGSTYEQYFGPGTRLTVT.

The V call is TRBV6-1, the J call TRBJ1-6; D ambiguous. The CDR3 is 14 amino acids. From germline, CDR1 is MNHNS and CDR2 SASEGT. Trimming cost V 6 bases and J 3 bases, with 9 bases left between them. CDR3 in DNA: TGTGCCAGCAGCTTGAGGAGCTATAATTCACCCCTCCACTTT. Amino acids: CASSLRSYNSPLHF.

The gene calls are TRBV5-1 and TRBJ1-1; D remains unclear. The CDR3 runs to 12 residues. V lost 1 base and J lost 3, with 4 bases in between. Germline values: CDR1 SGHRS, CDR2 YFSETQ. CDR3 DNA: TGCGCCAGCAGCTTGCGTGACACTGAAGCTTTCTTT. It is translated as CASSLRDTEAFF.

This chain links TRBV5-4 with TRBJ2-5, with D possibly matching TRBD2 (6 bases). The germline V gene has CDR1 SGHNT and CDR2 YYREEE (reference sequence). CDR3 length: 14 amino acids. The germline V and J ends were trimmed by 2 bases and 2 bases, with 10 bases remaining between them. In nucleotides, the CDR3 is TGTGCCAGCAGCTTTAAGGCGGGACAAGAGACCCAGTACTTC. It yields the protein CASSFKAGQETQYF.

The chain recombines TRBV5-1 with TRBJ1-1, with D maybe TRBD1 (5 bases). Germline assignment: CDR1 SGHRS and CDR2 YFSETQ. Trimming took off 5 bases at V and 1 base at J, with 12 bases between the two ends. CDR3 length: 14 amino acids. CDR3 nucleotides: TGCGCCAGCAGTCCGGGACTTTCGAACACTGAAGCTTTCTTT. It codes for CASSPGLSNTEAFF.

This rearrangement joins TRBV5-4 to TRBJ2-3; D may be TRBD2 (5 bases). Deletions cut 1 base from V and 6 bases from J, with 15 bases between. The CDR3 is made up of 15 amino acids. Germline CDR1 SGHNT, CDR2 YYREEE (reference sequence). CDR3 bases: TGTGCCAGCAGCTTGAGGCCAGGAGCTAGCGATACGCAGTATTTT. This sequence encodes CASSLRPGASDTQYF.

The DNA of the CDR3 is TGCGCCAGCAGCCCCAGCCGGGACAGTCAAGAGACCCAGTACTTC. Protein product: CASSPSRDSQETQYF. This chain uses TRBV4-1 with TRBJ2-5, with 7 bases that match TRBD1. Looked up from germline, CDR1 is MGHRA and CDR2 is YSYEKL. The CDR3 is 15 amino acids. V gave up 4 bases and J gave up 2 bases; unmatched junction bases: 7.

This clone was seen just once. At the DNA level, this CDR3 is encoded by other sequences in the same sample as well. This rearrangement joins TRBV19 to TRBJ2-2; unclear D gene. This CDR3 is 11 amino acids long. V shed 9 bases and J shed 3 bases, with 5 bases lying between them. The germline V gene encodes CDR1 LNHDA and CDR2 SQIVND (reference sequence). The DNA of the CDR3 is TGTGCCAGCCAAGACACCGGGGAGCTGTTTTTT. Translated: CASQDTGELFF.

This clone was detected only a few times. The rearrangement uses TRBV4-1 and TRBJ1-3, with a tentative D call TRBD1 (5 bases). Germline loops: CDR1 MGHRA, CDR2 YSYEKL. Trimming took 4 bases from V and 0 from J, leaving 7 bases between them. CDR3 size: 14 residues. The CDR3 spells CASSRTGSGNTIYF. Here the CDR3 DNA reads TGCGCCAGCAGCCGAACAGGCTCTGGAAACACCATATATTTT.

The V gene is TRBV11-2, the J gene TRBJ2-1; no firm D call. The CDR3 runs to 15 residues. Germline values: CDR1 SGHAT, CDR2 FQNNGV. Trimming left V 0 bases short and J 6 bases short, with 12 bases between. CDR3 nucleotide sequence: TGTGCCAGCAGCTTAGATCGTCTGGGCCTCAATGAGCAGTTCTTC. Translating gives CASSLDRLGLNEQFF. Full variable domain (missing parts from reference TRBV11-2 and TRBJ2-1): EAGVAQSPRYKIIEKRQSVAFWCNPISGHATLYWYQQILGQGPKLLIQFQNNGVVDDSQLPKDRFSAERLKGVDSTLKIQPAKLEDSAVYLCASSLDRLGLNEQFFGPGTRLTVL.

This chain connects TRBV27 to TRBJ2-7; weak D call: TRBD1 (5 bases). This CDR3 is built from 15 residues. Germline-derived CDR1 and CDR2 are MNHEY and SMNVEV (reference sequence). V was clipped by 0 bases and J by 6 bases, with 15 bases between them. The CDR3 here is CASSLSAGSLGEQYF. The CDR3 DNA sequence: TGTGCCAGCAGTTTATCGGCAGGGTCCCTGGGCGAGCAGTACTTC.

The genes are TRBV27 and TRBJ1-5; 9 bases are a match to TRBD1. The CDR3 is made up of 13 amino acids. CDR1 MNHEY and CDR2 SMNVEV come from the germline V gene (reference sequence). The junction had 3 bases not matched to a gene; V was cut back by 6 bases and J by 6 bases. CDR3 bases: TGTGCCAGCAGACAGGGGGCCGGTCAGCCCCAGCATTTT. Amino acid sequence: CASRQGAGQPQHF.